The present T cell receptor beta chain was sequenced within a study of blood T cells in healthy people across ages. The CDR3 spans 17 residues. V lost 3 bases, J lost 2 bases, and 10 bases stayed unmatched. Germline CDR1 ENHRY, CDR2 SYGVKD. General observations from the study: The CMV status of each donor remained undetermined, and this could have confounded shifts in expanded clonotypes.

This clonotype was observed a few times. What it binds is not known. PCR was performed a second time for about 6 to 12 cycles using a sample-barcoded 5' primer and a J-beta primer mix. Every cDNA molecule bore a tag from a template-switch adaptor containing 12 random nucleotides. MiXCR, run by TCRdb on the 5' RACE reads, gives a single entry per CDR3 protein. The sample has roughly 1,500,000 distinct CDR3 sequences; about 31% are singletons. Material: blood. The sequence came from a woman aged 25 to 39 in good health. The rearrangement uses TRBV10-3 and TRBJ2-1, with 7 bases lining up with TRBD2. CDR3 DNA sequence: TGTGCCATCAGTGAAGAACTAGCGCGAATTGCCTACAATGAGCAGTTCTTC. Protein sequence: CAISEELARIAYNEQFF.